This is a list of T cell receptor beta chains from one sample in a study of cytomegalovirus exposure and HLA in healthy donors. Using immunoSEQ multiplex PCR, the repertoire was profiled, and TCRdb retains in-frame clones only, with some absent. The repertoire has some 98,000 clones, roughly 70% of them found once; the top ten carry roughly 2.5%. The sequenced sample was PBMCs. Receptors originate from a man aged 45-60 years in good health and CMV-seronegative. Each CDR3 is given with its conserved first and last residue. The D gene is left open where the match is weak. A row's size may be missing; if present it is once, few, many or a size class.

j_gene,abundance,v_gene,d_gene,CDR3aa,CDR3nt
TRBJ1-5,NA,TRBV4-1,NA,CASSQDPGDYQPQHF,TGCGCCAGCAGCCAAGATCCAGGGGATTATCAGCCCCAGCATTTT
TRBJ1-1,NA,TRBV5-5,TRBD1,CASSLGDRGGVLNTEAFF,TGTGCCAGCAGCTTGGGGGACAGGGGTGGTGTGTTGAACACTGAAGCTTTCTTT
TRBJ1-2,NA,TRBV6-5,NA,CASSYGDKGSYTF,TGTGCCAGCAGTTACGGGGACAAGGGTAGCTACACCTTC
TRBJ2-3,few,TRBV7-2,NA,CASSLDNRGAGTDTQYF,TGTGCCAGCAGCTTAGATAACCGGGGGGCTGGCACAGATACGCAGTATTTT
TRBJ2-5,NA,TRBV2,TRBD2,CASRPRLAGDQETQYF,TGTGCCAGCAGACCCAGACTAGCGGGGGACCAAGAGACCCAGTACTTC
TRBJ1-2,NA,TRBV4-2,NA,CASSQEWQGSNYGYTF,TGTGCCAGCAGCCAAGAATGGCAGGGATCTAACTATGGCTACACCTTC
TRBJ2-2,few,TRBV25-1,NA,CASSEYSDTGELFF,TGTGCCAGCAGTGAATATAGCGACACCGGGGAGCTGTTTTTT
TRBJ2-1,NA,TRBV5-6,NA,CASSFRSQGYNEQFF,TGTGCCAGCAGCTTTAGATCCCAGGGCTACAATGAGCAGTTCTTC
TRBJ2-7,few,TRBV28,NA,CASSSFNFRRSEQYF,TGTGCCAGCAGTTCCTTCAATTTCCGGCGGTCCGAGCAGTACTTC
TRBJ1-1,NA,TRBV19,NA,CASSLGVNTEAFF,TGTGCCAGTAGCCTCGGGGTAAACACTGAAGCTTTCTTT
TRBJ1-5,NA,TRBV19,TRBD1,CASSTIQGQPQHF,TGTGCCAGTAGTACCATACAGGGGCAGCCCCAGCATTTT
TRBJ1-2,few,TRBV2,NA,CASSGRVGYGYTF,TGTGCCAGCAGTGGCAGGGTCGGGTATGGCTACACCTTC
TRBJ2-1,NA,TRBV28,TRBD1,CASSLGTAYNEQFF,TGTGCCAGCAGTTTGGGGACAGCTTACAATGAGCAGTTCTTC
TRBJ2-7,NA,TRBV27,NA,CASRSPHGQYF,TGTGCCAGCAGATCACCCCACGGGCAGTACTTC
TRBJ2-1,NA,TRBV4-3,NA,CASSQGVNSMSEQFF,TGCGCCAGCAGCCAAGGTGTGAACTCTATGAGTGAGCAGTTCTTC
TRBJ1-2,NA,TRBV29-1,NA,CSVEHLANYGYTF,TGCAGCGTTGAACACCTAGCTAACTATGGCTACACCTTC
TRBJ2-7,NA,TRBV7-2,NA,CASSSYYEQYF,TGTGCCAGCAGCTCCTACTACGAGCAGTACTTC
TRBJ2-2,NA,TRBV11-2,NA,CASSPSRGTNTGELFF,TGTGCCAGCAGCCCCTCCAGGGGCACTAACACCGGGGAGCTGTTTTTT
TRBJ2-1,NA,TRBV10-3,TRBD2,CAISEPGLAGGNEQFF,TGTGCCATCAGTGAGCCCGGACTAGCGGGAGGGAATGAGCAGTTCTTC
TRBJ1-1,NA,TRBV18,NA,CASSPGGAGTEAFF,TGTGCCAGCTCACCAGGGGGGGCCGGCACTGAAGCTTTCTTT
TRBJ1-3,NA,TRBV19,TRBD1,CATYRGTGNTIYF,TGTGCCACATACAGGGGGACTGGAAACACCATATATTTT
TRBJ1-4,NA,TRBV11-3,NA,CASSLREGRNEKLFF,TGTGCCAGCAGCTTACGGGAGGGACGGAATGAAAAACTGTTTTTT
TRBJ1-3,NA,TRBV7-2,NA,CASSLVRVTAGNTIYF,TGTGCCAGCAGCTTAGTCAGGGTAACTGCGGGAAACACCATATATTTT
TRBJ2-3,few,TRBV7-3,TRBD2,CASSLSPEASGDGVDTQYF,TGTGCCAGCAGCTTATCCCCGGAGGCTAGCGGGGATGGAGTGGATACGCAGTATTTT
TRBJ2-7,NA,TRBV4-2,NA,CASSHRWGEESYEQYF,TGTGCCAGCAGCCACAGATGGGGGGAAGAATCCTACGAGCAGTACTTC
TRBJ1-6,NA,TRBV9,NA,CASSADVGGLNSPLHF,TGTGCCAGCAGCGCCGACGTGGGAGGACTGAATTCACCCCTCCACTTT
TRBJ1-3,few,TRBV25-1,NA,CASSGGSSGNTIYF,TGTGCCAGCAGTGGCGGGAGCTCTGGAAACACCATATATTTT
TRBJ2-7,few,TRBV28,NA,CASSFLQGTGEQYF,TGTGCCAGCAGTTTTTTGCAGGGTACGGGCGAGCAGTACTTC
TRBJ1-1,NA,TRBV28,TRBD1,CASNPNPGGKRAFF,TGTGCCAGCAATCCCAACCCAGGGGGGAAAAGGGCTTTCTTT
TRBJ2-1,NA,TRBV18,TRBD2,CASSPAGGADNEQFF,TGTGCCAGCTCACCGGCCGGGGGGGCGGACAATGAGCAGTTCTTC
TRBJ1-4,NA,TRBV18,TRBD1,CASSPDDREKLFF,TGTGCCAGCTCACCAGACGACAGGGAGAAACTGTTTTTT
TRBJ2-3,NA,TRBV4-2,TRBD1,CASSQDPPGQGEVDTQYF,TGTGCCAGCAGCCAAGACCCCCCAGGACAGGGGGAGGTAGATACGCAGTATTTT
TRBJ2-7,NA,TRBV29-1,NA,CSVGGQRYEQYF,TGCAGCGTTGGAGGACAGAGGTACGAGCAGTACTTC
TRBJ2-5,NA,TRBV28,TRBD2,CASSLASGRIGETQYF,TGTGCCAGCAGTTTGGCTAGCGGGAGAATAGGTGAGACCCAGTACTTC
TRBJ1-1,NA,TRBV18,TRBD1,CASSPFKGADTEAFF,TGTGCCAGCTCGCCTTTTAAGGGGGCTGACACTGAAGCTTTCTTT
TRBJ2-1,NA,TRBV11-2,TRBD2,CASRKLAGGTYNEQFF,TGTGCCAGCAGGAAACTAGCGGGAGGGACCTACAATGAGCAGTTCTTC
TRBJ1-5,NA,TRBV27,NA,CASKLYGARGNQPQHF,TGTGCCAGCAAGTTGTATGGAGCACGGGGCAATCAGCCCCAGCATTTT
TRBJ2-1,NA,TRBV6-5,TRBD2,CASRPGTINYNEQFF,TGTGCCAGCAGGCCCGGGACTATAAACTACAATGAGCAGTTCTTC
TRBJ2-2,NA,TRBV10-1,NA,CASSDWTENTGELFF,TGCGCCAGCAGTGATTGGACAGAGAACACCGGGGAGCTGTTTTTT
TRBJ2-3,NA,TRBV28,NA,CASSLEAATDTQYF,TGTGCCAGCAGTTTAGAGGCAGCCACAGATACGCAGTATTTT
TRBJ2-1,NA,TRBV27,TRBD1,CASTRQGAPYEQFF,TGTGCCAGCACCCGACAGGGGGCGCCGTATGAGCAGTTCTTC
TRBJ2-7,NA,TRBV5-4,TRBD2,CASSLGGGALTEQYF,TGTGCCAGCAGCTTGGGCGGGGGGGCGCTTACGGAGCAGTACTTC
TRBJ1-5,NA,TRBV6-5,TRBD1,CASSLTGKGGQPQHF,TGTGCCAGCAGTTTGACAGGGAAAGGAGGTCAGCCCCAGCATTTT
TRBJ2-1,NA,TRBV27,TRBD2,CASSPTGLTGVFF,TGTGCCAGCAGTCCTACGGGACTAACGGGAGTGTTCTTC
TRBJ1-5,NA,TRBV28,NA,CASRTDSPSNQPQHF,TGTGCCAGCAGAACGGACAGCCCTAGCAATCAGCCCCAGCATTTT
TRBJ2-5,few,TRBV7-2,NA,CASSFRVAETQYF,TGTGCCAGCAGCTTCAGGGTAGCCGAGACCCAGTACTTC
TRBJ1-3,few,TRBV18,TRBD1,CASFPGTGVNTIYF,TGTGCCAGCTTTCCCGGGACAGGGGTGAACACCATATATTTT
TRBJ1-4,NA,TRBV6-6,TRBD1,CASSLVWGQVGEKLFF,TGTGCCAGCAGCCTCGTGTGGGGACAGGTTGGCGAAAAACTGTTTTTT